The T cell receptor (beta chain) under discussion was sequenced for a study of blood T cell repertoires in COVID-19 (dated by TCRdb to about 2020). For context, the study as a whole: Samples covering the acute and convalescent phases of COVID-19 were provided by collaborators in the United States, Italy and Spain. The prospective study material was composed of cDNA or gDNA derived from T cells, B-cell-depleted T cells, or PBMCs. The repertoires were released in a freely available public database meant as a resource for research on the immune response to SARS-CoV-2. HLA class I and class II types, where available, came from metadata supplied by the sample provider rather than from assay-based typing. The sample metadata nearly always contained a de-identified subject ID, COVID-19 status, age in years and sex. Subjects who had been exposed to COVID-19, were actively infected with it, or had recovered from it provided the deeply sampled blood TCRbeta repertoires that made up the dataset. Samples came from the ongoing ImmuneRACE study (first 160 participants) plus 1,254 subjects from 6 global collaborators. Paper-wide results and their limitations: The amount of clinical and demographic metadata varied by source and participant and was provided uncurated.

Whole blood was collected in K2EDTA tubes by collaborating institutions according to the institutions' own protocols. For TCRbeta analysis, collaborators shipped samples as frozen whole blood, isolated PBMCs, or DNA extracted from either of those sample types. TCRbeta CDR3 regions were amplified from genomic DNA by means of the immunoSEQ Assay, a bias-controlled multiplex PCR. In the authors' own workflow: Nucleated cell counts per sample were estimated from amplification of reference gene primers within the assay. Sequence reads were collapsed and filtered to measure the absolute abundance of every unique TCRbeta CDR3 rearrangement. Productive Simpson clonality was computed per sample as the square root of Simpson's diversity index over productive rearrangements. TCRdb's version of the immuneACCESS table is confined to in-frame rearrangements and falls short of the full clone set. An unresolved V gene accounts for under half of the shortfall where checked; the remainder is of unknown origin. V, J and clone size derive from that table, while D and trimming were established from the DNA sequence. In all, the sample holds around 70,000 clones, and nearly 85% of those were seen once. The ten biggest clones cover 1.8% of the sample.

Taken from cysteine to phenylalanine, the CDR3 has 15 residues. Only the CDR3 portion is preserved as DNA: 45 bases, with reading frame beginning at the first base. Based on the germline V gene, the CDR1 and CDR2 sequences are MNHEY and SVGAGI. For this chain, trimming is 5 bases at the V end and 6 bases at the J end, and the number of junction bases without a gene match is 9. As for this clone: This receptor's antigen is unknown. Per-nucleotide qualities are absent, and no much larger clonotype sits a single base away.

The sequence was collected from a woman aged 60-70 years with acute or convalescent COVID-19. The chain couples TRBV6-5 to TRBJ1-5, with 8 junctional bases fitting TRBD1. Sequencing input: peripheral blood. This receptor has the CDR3 CASSKDRDESQPQHF. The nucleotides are TGTGCCAGCAGTAAGGACAGGGACGAGAGTCAGCCCCAGCATTTT.